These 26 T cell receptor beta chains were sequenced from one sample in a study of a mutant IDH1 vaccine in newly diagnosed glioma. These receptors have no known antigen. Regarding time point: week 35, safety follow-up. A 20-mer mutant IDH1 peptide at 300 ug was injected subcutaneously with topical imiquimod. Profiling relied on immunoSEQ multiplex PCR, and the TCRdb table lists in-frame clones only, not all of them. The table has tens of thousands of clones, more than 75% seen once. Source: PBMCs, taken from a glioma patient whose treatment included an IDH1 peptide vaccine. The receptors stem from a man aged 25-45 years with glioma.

CDR3 residues: CASSVGVGELFF. DNA for the CDR3: TGTGCCAGCAGCGTCGGGGTCGGGGAGCTGTTTTTT. The chain uses TRBV5-6 and TRBJ2-2; perhaps TRBD2 as D (5 bases). The CDR3 runs to 12 residues. Trimming took 4 bases from V and 7 from J, leaving 8 bases between them. Germline V CDR1 and CDR2: SGHDT, YYEEEE.

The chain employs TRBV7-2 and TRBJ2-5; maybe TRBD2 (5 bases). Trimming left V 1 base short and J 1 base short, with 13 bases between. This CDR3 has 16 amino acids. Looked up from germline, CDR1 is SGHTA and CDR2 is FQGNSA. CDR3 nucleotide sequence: TGTGCCAGCAGCTTAGGGGCTAGTCGGGGCCAAGAGACCCAGTACTTC. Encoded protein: CASSLGASRGQETQYF.

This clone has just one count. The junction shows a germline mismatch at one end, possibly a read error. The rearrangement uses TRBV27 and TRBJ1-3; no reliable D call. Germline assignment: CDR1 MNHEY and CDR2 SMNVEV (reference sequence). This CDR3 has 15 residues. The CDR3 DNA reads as TGTGCCAGCGGTTTCGCCAGGAGCTCTGGAAACACCATATATTTT. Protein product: CASGFARSSGNTIYF.

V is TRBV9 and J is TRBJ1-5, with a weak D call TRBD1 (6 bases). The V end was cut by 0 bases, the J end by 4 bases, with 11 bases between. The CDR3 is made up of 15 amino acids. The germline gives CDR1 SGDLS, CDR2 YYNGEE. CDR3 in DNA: TGTGCCAGCAGCGTAGTCAGGGGCCTGAATCAGCCCCAGCATTTT. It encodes CASSVVRGLNQPQHF.

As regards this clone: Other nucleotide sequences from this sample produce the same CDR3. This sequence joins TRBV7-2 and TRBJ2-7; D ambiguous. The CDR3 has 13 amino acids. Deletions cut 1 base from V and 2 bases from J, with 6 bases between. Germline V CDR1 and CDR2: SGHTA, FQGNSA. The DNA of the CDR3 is TGTGCCAGCAGCTTAGAGGCGACCTACGAGCAGTACTTC. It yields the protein CASSLEATYEQYF.

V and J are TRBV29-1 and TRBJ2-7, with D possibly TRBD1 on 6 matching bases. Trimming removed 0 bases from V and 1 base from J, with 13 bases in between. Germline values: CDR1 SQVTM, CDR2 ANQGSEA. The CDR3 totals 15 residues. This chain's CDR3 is CSVEELQGQSYEQYF. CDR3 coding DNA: TGCAGCGTTGAAGAATTACAGGGCCAGTCCTACGAGCAGTACTTC.

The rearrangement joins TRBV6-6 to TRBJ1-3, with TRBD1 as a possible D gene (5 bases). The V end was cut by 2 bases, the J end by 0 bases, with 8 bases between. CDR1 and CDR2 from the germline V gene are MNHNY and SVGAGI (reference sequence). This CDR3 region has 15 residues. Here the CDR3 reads CASSYGGDSGNTIYF. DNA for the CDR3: TGTGCCAGCAGTTACGGGGGGGACTCTGGAAACACCATATATTTT.

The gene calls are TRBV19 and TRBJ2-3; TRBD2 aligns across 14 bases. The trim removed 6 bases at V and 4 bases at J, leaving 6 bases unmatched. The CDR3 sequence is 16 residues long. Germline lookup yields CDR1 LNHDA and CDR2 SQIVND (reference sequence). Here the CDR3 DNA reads TGTGCCAGTAGGTCGGGACTAGCGGGAGAGGCAGATACGCAGTATTTT. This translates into CASRSGLAGEADTQYF.

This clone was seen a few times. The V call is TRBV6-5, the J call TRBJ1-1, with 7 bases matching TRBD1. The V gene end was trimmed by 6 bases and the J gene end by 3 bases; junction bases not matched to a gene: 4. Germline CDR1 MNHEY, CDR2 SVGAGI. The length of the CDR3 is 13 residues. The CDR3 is CASRTGLYTEAFF. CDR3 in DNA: TGTGCCAGCAGGACAGGGCTTTACACTGAAGCTTTCTTT.

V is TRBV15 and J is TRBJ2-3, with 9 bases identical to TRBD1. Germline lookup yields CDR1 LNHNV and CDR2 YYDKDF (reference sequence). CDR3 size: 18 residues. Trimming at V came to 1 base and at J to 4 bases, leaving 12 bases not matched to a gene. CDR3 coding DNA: TGTGCCACCAGCAGAGTTGGGAGGGACAGGGAGTATCCAGATACGCAGTATTTT. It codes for CATSRVGRDREYPDTQYF.

The CDR3 DNA sequence: TGCGCCAGCAGCCCACTGGGAGGGACAGGGGGCGGCTATGGCTACACCTTC. Its protein is CASSPLGGTGGGYGYTF. This chain links TRBV5-1 with TRBJ1-2; TRBD1 matches 12 bases. Losses at the gene ends were 4 bases for V and 4 bases for J; bases not matched to a gene: 11. The CDR3 has 17 residues. Germline CDR1 reads SGHRS; CDR2 reads YFSETQ.

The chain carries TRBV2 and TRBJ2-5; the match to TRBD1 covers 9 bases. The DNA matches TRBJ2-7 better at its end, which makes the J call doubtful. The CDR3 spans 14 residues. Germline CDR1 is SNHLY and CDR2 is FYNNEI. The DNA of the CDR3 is TGTGCCAGCAGCCAAGACAGGGGGTTATACGAGCAGTACTTC. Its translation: CASSQDRGLYEQYF.

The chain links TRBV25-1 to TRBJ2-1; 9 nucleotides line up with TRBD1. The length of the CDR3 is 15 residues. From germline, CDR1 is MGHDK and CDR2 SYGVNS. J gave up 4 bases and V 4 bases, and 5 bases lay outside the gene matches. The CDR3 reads CASSVTGGPYNEQFF. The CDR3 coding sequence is TGTGCCAGCAGTGTTACAGGGGGCCCTTACAATGAGCAGTTCTTC.

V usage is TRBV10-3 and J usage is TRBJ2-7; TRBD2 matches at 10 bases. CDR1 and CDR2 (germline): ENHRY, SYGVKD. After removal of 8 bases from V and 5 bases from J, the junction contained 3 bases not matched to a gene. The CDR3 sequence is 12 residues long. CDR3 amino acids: CAIRSGGHEQYF. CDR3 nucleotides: TGTGCCATCCGTAGCGGGGGGCACGAGCAGTACTTC.

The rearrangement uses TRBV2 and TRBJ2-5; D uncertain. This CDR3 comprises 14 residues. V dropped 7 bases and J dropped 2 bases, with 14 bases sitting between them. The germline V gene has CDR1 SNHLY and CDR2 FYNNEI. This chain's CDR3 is CASIGWVGQETQYF. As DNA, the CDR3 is TGTGCCAGCATAGGATGGGTTGGGCAAGAGACCCAGTACTTC.

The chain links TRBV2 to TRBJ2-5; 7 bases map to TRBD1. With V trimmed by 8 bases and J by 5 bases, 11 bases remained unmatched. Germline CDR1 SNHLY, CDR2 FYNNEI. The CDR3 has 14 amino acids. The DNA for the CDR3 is TGTGCCAGCGGCTCGACAGGGTCTGGGGAGACCCAGTACTTC. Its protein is CASGSTGSGETQYF.

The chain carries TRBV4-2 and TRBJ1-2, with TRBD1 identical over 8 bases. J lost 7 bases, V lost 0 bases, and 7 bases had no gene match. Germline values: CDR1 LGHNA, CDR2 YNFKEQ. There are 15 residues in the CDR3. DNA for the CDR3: TGTGCCAGCAGCCAAGATGGACAGGGCCCGGGTGGCTACACCTTC. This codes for CASSQDGQGPGGYTF.

The CDR3 region is CASVPGLAGENVMETQYF. The CDR3 coding sequence is TGTGCTAGTGTTCCTGGGCTAGCGGGGGAAAACGTAATGGAGACCCAGTACTTC. The V and J genes are TRBV12-5 and TRBJ2-5; 10 nucleotides match TRBD2. The V segment lost 7 bases and the J segment 5 bases; nucleotides outside the gene matches: 19. This CDR3 is built from 18 residues. Germline V gives CDR1 LGHNT, CDR2 FRNRAP.

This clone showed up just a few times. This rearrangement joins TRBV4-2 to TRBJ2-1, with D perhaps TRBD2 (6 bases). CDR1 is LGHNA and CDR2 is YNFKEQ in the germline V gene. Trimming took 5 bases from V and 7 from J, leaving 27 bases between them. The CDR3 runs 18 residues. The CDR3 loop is CASSSREQRFGAENEQFF. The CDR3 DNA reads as TGTGCCAGCAGCTCCCGGGAGCAAAGGTTTGGGGCTGAGAATGAGCAGTTCTTC.

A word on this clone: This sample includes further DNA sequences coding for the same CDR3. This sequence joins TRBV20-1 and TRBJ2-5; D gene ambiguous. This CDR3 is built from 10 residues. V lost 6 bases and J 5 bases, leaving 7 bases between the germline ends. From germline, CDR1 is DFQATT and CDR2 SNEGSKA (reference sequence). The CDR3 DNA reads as TGCAGTGCCTCCCAGGAGACCCAGTACTTC. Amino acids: CSASQETQYF.

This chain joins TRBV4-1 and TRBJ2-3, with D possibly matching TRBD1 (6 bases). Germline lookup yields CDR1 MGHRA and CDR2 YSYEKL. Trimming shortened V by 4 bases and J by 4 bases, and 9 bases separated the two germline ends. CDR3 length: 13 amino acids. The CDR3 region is CASSLTGPDTQYF. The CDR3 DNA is TGCGCCAGCAGCCTTACAGGGCCAGATACGCAGTATTTT.

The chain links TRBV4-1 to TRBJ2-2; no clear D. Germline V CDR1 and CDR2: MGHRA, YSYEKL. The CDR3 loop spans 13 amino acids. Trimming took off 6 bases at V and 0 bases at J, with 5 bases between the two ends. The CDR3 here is CASRGANTGELFF. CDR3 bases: TGCGCCAGCAGAGGTGCGAACACCGGGGAGCTGTTTTTT.

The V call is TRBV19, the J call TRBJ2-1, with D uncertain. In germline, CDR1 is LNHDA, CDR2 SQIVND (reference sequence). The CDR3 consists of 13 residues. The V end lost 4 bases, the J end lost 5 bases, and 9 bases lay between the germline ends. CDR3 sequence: CASSRTLNNEQFF. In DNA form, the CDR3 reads TGTGCCAGTAGTAGGACCTTGAACAATGAGCAGTTCTTC.

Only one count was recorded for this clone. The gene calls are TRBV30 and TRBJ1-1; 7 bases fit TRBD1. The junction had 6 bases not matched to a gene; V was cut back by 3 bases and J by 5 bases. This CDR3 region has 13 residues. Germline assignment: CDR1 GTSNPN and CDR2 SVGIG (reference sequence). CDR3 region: CAWSPRGRTEAFF. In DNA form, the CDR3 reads TGTGCCTGGAGCCCGAGGGGGCGGACTGAAGCTTTCTTT. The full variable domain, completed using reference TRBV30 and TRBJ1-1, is SQTIHQWPATLVQPVGSPLSLECTVEGTSNPNLYWYRQAAGRGLQLLFYSVGIGQISSEVPQNLSASRPQDRQFILSSKKLLLSDSGFYLCAWSPRGRTEAFFGQGTRLTVV.

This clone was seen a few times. CDR3 DNA sequence: TGTGCCATCAGTGATATTCGAGGCCCAGCCGAAGCTTTCTTT. It translates to CAISDIRGPAEAFF. The chain uses TRBV10-3 and TRBJ1-1, with no clear D. This CDR3 contains 14 residues. The ends were cut back, 3 bases at V and 8 bases at J, with 16 bases in the middle. Germline V gene sequence: CDR1 ENHRY, CDR2 SYGVKD.

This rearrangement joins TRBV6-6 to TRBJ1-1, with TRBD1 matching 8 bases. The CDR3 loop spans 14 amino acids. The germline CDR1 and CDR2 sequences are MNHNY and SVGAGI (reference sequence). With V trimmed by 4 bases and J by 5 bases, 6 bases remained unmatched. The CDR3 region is CASSSRQGRTEAFF. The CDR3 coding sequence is TGTGCCAGCAGTTCTCGACAGGGGCGGACTGAAGCTTTCTTT.